The 20 T cell receptor beta chains presented below share a single source sample, sequenced in a study of blood T cell repertoires in COVID-19. Assay: immunoSEQ multiplex PCR; the TCRdb copy retains only in-frame clones and omits some. The table lists about 140,000 clones, approximately 87% of them singletons. Material: peripheral blood. The receptors here all came from a man over 45 with active COVID-19.

The V and J genes are TRBV7-6 and TRBJ2-6; 8 nucleotides match TRBD2. The CDR3 has 18 residues. From germline, CDR1 is SGHVS and CDR2 FNYEAQ. The ends lost 6 bases at V and 3 bases at J; junction bases unmatched: 13. The CDR3, as DNA: TGTGCCAGCAGACCTCTTGACGGGGGGGCCCTTGGGGCCAACGTCCTGACTTTC. Translating it yields CASRPLDGGALGANVLTF.

The gene calls are TRBV5-1 and TRBJ1-6, with 8 bases fitting TRBD1. The CDR3 is made up of 15 amino acids. Germline V lookup: CDR1 SGHRS, CDR2 YFSETQ. The J segment lost 8 bases and the V segment lost 0 bases, leaving 4 bases of the junction unmatched. This CDR3 reads CASSLGQGWDSPLHF. The CDR3 region has the DNA TGCGCCAGCAGCTTGGGACAGGGGTGGGATTCACCCCTCCACTTT. Full variable domain (missing parts from reference TRBV5-1 and TRBJ1-6): KAGVTQTPRYLIKTRGQQVTLSCSPISGHRSVSWYQQTPGQGLQFLFEYFSETQRNKGNFPGRFSGRQFSNSRSEMNVSTLELGDSALYLCASSLGQGWDSPLHFGNGTRLTVT.

This rearrangement joins TRBV19 to TRBJ1-5, with D tentatively TRBD1 (5 bases). CDR3 length equals 17 residues. Trimming left V 6 bases short and J 1 base short, with 19 bases between. The germline CDR1 and CDR2 sequences are LNHDA and SQIVND (reference sequence). CDR3 sequence: CASRAAVGEASNQPQHF. CDR3 nucleotides: TGTGCCAGTAGGGCCGCGGTAGGGGAGGCGAGCAATCAGCCCCAGCATTTT.

J is TRBJ1-4 and V is TRBV5-5; D is ambiguous. The CDR3 has 15 residues. Deletions cut 5 bases from V and 8 bases from J, with 19 bases between. Germline CDR1 SGHKS, CDR2 YYEKEE (reference sequence). The CDR3 sequence is CASSPTGGYGEKLFF. The CDR3 DNA follows: TGTGCCAGCAGTCCCACGGGCGGGTACGGGGAAAAACTGTTTTTT.

This chain uses TRBV7-2 with TRBJ2-2; 12 nucleotides agree with TRBD2. The CDR3 is 18 amino acids. V lost 4 bases, J lost 5 bases, and 11 bases stayed unmatched. Germline-derived CDR1 and CDR2 are SGHTA and FQGNSA. The CDR3 spells CASSSRRRLAGVTGELFF. CDR3 nucleotides: TGTGCCAGCAGCTCTCGGCGACGACTAGCGGGGGTTACCGGGGAGCTGTTTTTT. Full variable domain (rest looked up from reference TRBV7-2 and TRBJ2-2): GAGVSQSPSNKVTEKGKDVELRCDPISGHTALYWYRQSLGQGLEFLIYFQGNSAPDKSGLPSDRFSAERTGGSVSTLTIQRTQQEDSAVYLCASSSRRRLAGVTGELFFGEGSRLTVL.

This clone was recorded many times. The chain's CDR3 is CASKQGTEKLFF. The CDR3 DNA reads TGTGCCAGCAAACAGGGGACTGAAAAACTGTTTTTT. The rearrangement uses TRBV25-1 and TRBJ1-4; 7 nucleotides line up with TRBD1. The CDR3 extends over 12 amino acids. CDR1 MGHDK and CDR2 SYGVNS come from the germline V gene. The V segment lost 7 bases and the J segment 7 bases; nucleotides outside the gene matches: 3.

V gene TRBV7-9 combines with J gene TRBJ2-5; TRBD1 matches 8 bases. There are 16 residues in the CDR3. From germline, CDR1 is SEHNR and CDR2 FQNEAQ (reference sequence). V lost 8 bases, J lost 2 bases, and 13 bases stayed unmatched. The CDR3: CASQPLQGTGQETQYF. In nucleotides, the CDR3 is TGTGCCAGCCAACCACTCCAGGGGACAGGTCAAGAGACCCAGTACTTC.

The chain links TRBV3-1 (or the pseudogene TRBV3-2) to TRBJ1-6; 9 bases map to TRBD1. Germline CDR1 reads LGHDT; CDR2 reads YNNKEL (reference sequence). The CDR3 runs to 16 residues. Trimming took 4 bases from V and 7 from J; bases not matched to a gene: 8. CDR3 amino acids: CASSPASDRGNSPLHF. DNA of the CDR3: TGTGCCAGCAGCCCCGCCTCTGACAGGGGGAATTCACCCCTCCACTTT.

The chain combines TRBV3-1 (or the pseudogene TRBV3-2) with TRBJ2-5, with TRBD2 matching over 8 bases. The length of the CDR3 is 14 residues. CDR1 is LGHDT and CDR2 is YNNKEL in the germline V gene (reference sequence). The J segment lost 3 bases and the V segment lost 0 bases, leaving 0 bases of the junction unmatched. This CDR3 reads CASSQDGGEETQYF. Written as DNA, the CDR3 is TGTGCCAGCAGCCAAGACGGGGGGGAAGAGACCCAGTACTTC.

This clone occurred a few times. This sequence joins TRBV6-2 or TRBV6-3 and TRBJ2-3; TRBD1 aligns across 9 bases. The length of the CDR3 is 16 residues. V was pared by 6 bases and J by 6 bases, with 13 bases of the junction left unmatched. Germline CDR1 and CDR2: MNHEY and SVGEGT. The DNA of the CDR3 is TGTGCCAGCAGCCCCGCGGGACAGGGTTTTATTGATACGCAGTATTTT. It specifies CASSPAGQGFIDTQYF.

This clone was seen a few times. The rearrangement joins TRBV6-6 to TRBJ2-5; the D gene is possibly TRBD2 (5 bases). Trimming took 8 bases from V and 0 from J, leaving 10 bases between them. The CDR3 contains 13 residues. Looked up from germline, CDR1 is MNHNY and CDR2 is SVGAGI (reference sequence). The CDR3, as DNA: TGTGCCAGCTCGCCGGGGTACCAAGAGACCCAGTACTTC. Protein sequence: CASSPGYQETQYF.

This clone has just one count. The chain is built from TRBV19 and TRBJ1-1; D call uncertain. The CDR3 has 15 residues. Looked up from germline, CDR1 is LNHDA and CDR2 is SQIVND (reference sequence). With 7 bases removed from V and 2 bases from J, the gap between germline ends came to 17 bases. CDR3 bases: TGTGCCAGTACCACGGGGAAGGGAGGAAACACTGAAGCTTTCTTT. Residues: CASTTGKGGNTEAFF.

This clone has just one count. This rearrangement joins TRBV4-2 to TRBJ2-2, with D maybe TRBD2 (6 bases). The CDR3 consists of 16 residues. Looked up from germline, CDR1 is LGHNA and CDR2 is YNFKEQ. Deletions cut 0 bases from V and 5 bases from J, with 13 bases between. CDR3 sequence reads: CASSQDNRGSTGELFF. Written as DNA, the CDR3 is TGTGCCAGCAGCCAAGATAATCGGGGGTCAACCGGGGAGCTGTTTTTT.

This chain links TRBV9 with TRBJ1-4, with unresolved D. V was cut by 3 bases and J by 6 bases, with 9 bases left in between. The germline V gene has CDR1 SGDLS and CDR2 YYNGEE. The length of the CDR3 is 13 residues. CDR3 residues: CASSGHLDEKLFF. The CDR3 DNA is TGTGCCAGCAGCGGGCACCTTGATGAAAAACTGTTTTTT.

This sequence joins TRBV6-4 and TRBJ2-2; no clear D. The CDR3 length is 15 residues. The V gene lost 3 bases and the J gene lost 4 bases, with 12 bases spanning the gap. CDR1 MRHNA and CDR2 SNTAGT come from the germline V gene. CDR3 region: CASSETFFGTGELFF. Written as DNA, the CDR3 is TGTGCCAGCAGTGAGACTTTCTTCGGCACCGGGGAGCTGTTTTTT.

V is TRBV9 and J is TRBJ2-5, with D perhaps matching TRBD2 (5 bases). Looked up from germline, CDR1 is SGDLS and CDR2 is YYNGEE. V was pared by 0 bases and J by 2 bases, with 17 bases between. This CDR3 is 17 amino acids long. The CDR3 DNA reads as TGTGCCAGCAGCGTAGCTTCGGGGTCCCGGGGTCAAGAGACCCAGTACTTC. Protein product: CASSVASGSRGQETQYF.

In DNA, the CDR3 is TGTGCCAGCAGCTTGGAACGGGTATCTGGGGCCAACGTCCTGACTTTC. This codes for CASSLERVSGANVLTF. This chain uses TRBV5-6 with TRBJ2-6; D call uncertain. The CDR3 extends over 16 amino acids. V was clipped by 0 bases and J by 1 base, with 8 bases between them. In germline, CDR1 is SGHDT, CDR2 YYEEEE.

The chain joins TRBV5-6 to TRBJ1-6; 8 bases align to TRBD1. Germline V gene sequence: CDR1 SGHDT, CDR2 YYEEEE. Germline trimming cut 2 bases from V and 7 bases from J; bases unmatched to any gene: 5. The CDR3 sequence is 15 residues long. CDR3 sequence: CASSFDRGSNSPLHF. The CDR3 nucleotides read TGTGCCAGCAGCTTCGACAGGGGTTCGAATTCACCCCTCCACTTT.

The chain links TRBV24-1 to TRBJ2-3; a weak D match, TRBD1 (6 bases). The ends were cut back, 6 bases at V and 7 bases at J, with 16 bases in the middle. Per germline, CDR1 KGHDR and CDR2 SFDVKD. CDR3 size: 14 residues. The CDR3 reads CATSSGARSNTQYF. The CDR3 DNA reads TGTGCCACCAGTTCAGGGGCGCGGTCGAATACGCAGTATTTT.

Only one count was recorded for this clone. V gene TRBV11-1 combines with J gene TRBJ1-2; TRBD1 aligns across 7 bases. Germline loops: CDR1 SGHAT, CDR2 FQDESV (reference sequence). J lost 8 bases, V lost 3 bases, and 3 bases had no gene match. The CDR3 totals 12 residues. CDR3 sequence: CASSFDREGYTF. In DNA form, the CDR3 reads TGTGCCAGCAGCTTCGACAGGGAGGGCTACACCTTC.